This T cell receptor (beta chain) was captured in a study of shared clonotypes between healthy human individuals. The CDR3 runs to 16 residues. Trimming cost V 0 bases and J 8 bases, with 17 bases left between them. Germline CDR1 MGHRA, CDR2 YSYEKL. It was across several immunoSEQ plates that each subset's genomic DNA was evenly split. In the original processing: Junction-only immunoSEQ sequences carried no quality scores, so filtering differed. The repertoire was sequenced with immunoSEQ multiplex PCR; TCRdb's copy has only in-frame clones and lacks some. That table is the source of V, J and clone size, and D and trimming were worked out from the DNA. The sample holds fewer than 1.4 million clones, approximately 80% seen once.

This TCR derives from a man younger than 35 in good health. Some clones in this sample may be carry-over from other donors' samples. Sequenced: memory CD4+ T cells from PBMCs. Documented subset: CD45RA-negative fraction. The chain recombines TRBV4-1 with TRBJ1-3, with a weak D call TRBD1 (5 bases). This chain's CDR3 is CASSQEGARAGYTIYF. The CDR3 DNA sequence: TGCGCCAGCAGCCAAGAAGGGGCTCGGGCGGGTTACACCATATATTTT.